The 27 T cell receptor beta chains below all came from one sample that was sequenced in a study of a mutant IDH1 vaccine in newly diagnosed glioma (dated by TCRdb to 2020 to 2022). The time point tag for this specimen amounts to: baseline, week 1 (first vaccination visit). This specimen's treatment or condition label, per the study, means: pre-vaccination baseline after standard-of-care therapy. Libraries were made using the immunoSEQ multiplex PCR assay. Sourced from immuneACCESS, this table was stored by TCRdb with only in-frame sequences that have V and J called. A share of the clones is absent; for the studies checked, an unresolved V gene accounts for under half, and the remainder has no known explanation. The sample data list approximately 100,000 clones, and over 85% of these were observed just once. Of the sample, approximately 0.58% falls within the top ten clones. The input for sequencing was PBMCs, taken from a glioma patient treated with radiotherapy, temozolomide or both. The receptors were gathered from a woman in her forties or fifties with glioma.

In its sample, this clone was seen once. The chain combines TRBV5-1 with TRBJ1-1, with TRBD1 matching over 7 bases. CDR3 size: 13 residues. CDR1 SGHRS and CDR2 YFSETQ come from the germline V gene. Trimming removed 4 bases from V and 3 bases from J; junction bases left unmatched: 3. CDR3 sequence reads: CASSRQGDTEAFF. Here the CDR3 DNA reads TGCGCCAGCAGCCGACAGGGTGACACTGAAGCTTTCTTT. The whole variable domain, filled in from reference TRBV5-1 and TRBJ1-1, reads KAGVTQTPRYLIKTRGQQVTLSCSPISGHRSVSWYQQTPGQGLQFLFEYFSETQRNKGNFPGRFSGRQFSNSRSEMNVSTLELGDSALYLCASSRQGDTEAFFGQGTRLTVV.

The rearrangement links TRBV5-6 to TRBJ2-3, with a possible D match to TRBD2 (5 bases). The CDR3 sequence is 14 residues long. The ends were cut back, 1 base at V and 5 bases at J, with 11 bases in the middle. Germline V gene sequence: CDR1 SGHDT, CDR2 YYEEEE. DNA for the CDR3: TGTGCCAGCAGCTTGCAAAGGGCGGGAGATACGCAGTATTTT. Encoded protein: CASSLQRAGDTQYF.

This chain joins TRBV10-3 and TRBJ2-1; 12 bases map to TRBD2. Germline trimming cut 8 bases from V and 9 bases from J; bases unmatched to any gene: 17. Germline V CDR1 and CDR2: ENHRY, SYGVKD. This CDR3 contains 17 residues. The DNA for the CDR3 is TGTGCCATCTCTTACGGGGGGACAAGGACTAGCGGGACTGAGCAGTTCTTC. It codes for CAISYGGTRTSGTEQFF.

The chain has TRBV7-6 and TRBJ2-2; no firm D call. The V gene's germline CDR1 is SGHVS and CDR2 FNYEAQ. The CDR3 runs to 14 residues. Trimming left V 5 bases short and J 6 bases short, with 13 bases between. The CDR3 loop reads CASSDPGVAGELFF. DNA of the CDR3: TGTGCCAGCAGCGACCCTGGCGTGGCCGGGGAGCTGTTTTTT.

V is TRBV11-2 and J is TRBJ2-1; either TRBD1 or TRBD2 may supply D (6 bases each). Trimming removed 8 bases at V and 2 bases at J, with 19 bases between. The V gene's germline CDR1 is SGHAT and CDR2 FQNNGV. The CDR3 spans 16 residues. CDR3 bases: TGTGCCAGCTCTCGGGGGCGCGATTCCACCTACAATGAGCAGTTCTTC. Protein: CASSRGRDSTYNEQFF.

The chain combines TRBV29-1 with TRBJ2-5; the match to TRBD2 covers 8 bases. Germline CDR1 and CDR2: SQVTM and ANQGSEA. The CDR3 spans 14 residues. Unmatched junction bases numbered 8, after V lost 4 bases and J lost 4 bases. The CDR3 spells CSVARTSSLETQYF. The CDR3 region has the DNA TGCAGCGTTGCCCGGACTAGCTCCCTAGAGACCCAGTACTTC.

The chain links TRBV5-7 to TRBJ2-5; TRBD1 or TRBD2 may be the D gene (7 bases each). TRBV5-7 is an ORF for which the function is uncertain. V was shortened by 1 base and J by 5 bases, with 15 bases between the two germline ends. The CDR3 extends over 15 amino acids. CDR3 DNA: TGTGCCAGCAGCTTGAAGGCTCAGGGGGGGGAGACCCAGTACTTC. It encodes CASSLKAQGGETQYF.

The chain combines TRBV5-1 with TRBJ2-7, with 9 bases identical to TRBD2. With 4 bases clipped from V and 9 bases from J, the junction kept 14 bases outside the gene matches. Looked up from germline, CDR1 is SGHRS and CDR2 is YFSETQ. The CDR3 runs 15 residues. CDR3 sequence (DNA): TGCGCCAGCAGCGCGGAACCTAGCGGGAATGTAGGGCAGTACTTC. Translating gives CASSAEPSGNVGQYF. The complete variable domain, with remaining parts taken from reference TRBV5-1 and TRBJ2-7, reads KAGVTQTPRYLIKTRGQQVTLSCSPISGHRSVSWYQQTPGQGLQFLFEYFSETQRNKGNFPGRFSGRQFSNSRSEMNVSTLELGDSALYLCASSAEPSGNVGQYFGPGTRLTVT.

V and J are TRBV12-5 and TRBJ2-1, with D maybe TRBD2 (5 bases). The CDR3 is 15 residues long. CDR1 is LGHNT, CDR2 FRNRAP, per germline. Trimming removed 5 bases at V and 0 bases at J, with 11 bases between. CDR3: CASGSGPSSYNEQFF. The CDR3 DNA reads TGTGCTAGTGGTAGCGGCCCGAGCTCCTACAATGAGCAGTTCTTC.

This chain uses TRBV14 with TRBJ1-2; 9 nucleotides line up with TRBD1. V shed 8 bases, J shed 7 bases, and the junction held 17 bases outside the gene matches. Germline V gene data show CDR1 as SGHDN and CDR2 as FVKESK. CDR3 size: 16 residues. DNA for the CDR3: TGTGCCAGCGGAGGACAGGGGATGGGCCCTATCGGTGGCTACACCTTC. This codes for CASGGQGMGPIGGYTF.

The CDR3: CASSQGLAGTYEQYF. CDR3 nucleotide sequence: TGTGCCAGCAGCCAAGGACTAGCGGGAACCTACGAGCAGTACTTC. J is TRBJ2-7 and V is TRBV4-2, with TRBD2 matching over 11 bases. From germline, CDR1 is LGHNA and CDR2 YNFKEQ. The junction had 1 base not matched to a gene; V was cut back by 1 base and J by 2 bases. The CDR3 length is 15 residues.

This clone was seen once. The rearrangement links TRBV28 to TRBJ2-1; 12 positions agree with TRBD2. The V gene's germline CDR1 is MDHEN and CDR2 SYDVKM. Trimming took 6 bases from V and 9 from J; bases not matched to a gene: 9. CDR3 length: 15 amino acids. DNA for the CDR3: TGTGCCAGCAGCCGGCTAGCGGGAGGGCCAGGTGAGCAGTTCTTC. Its translation: CASSRLAGGPGEQFF. The full variable domain, rest sourced from reference TRBV28 and TRBJ2-1, is DVKVTQSSRYLVKRTGEKVFLECVQDMDHENMFWYRQDPGLGLRLIYFSYDVKMKEKGDIPEGYSVSREKKERFSLILESASTNQTSMYLCASSRLAGGPGEQFFGPGTRLTVL.

This chain links TRBV18 with TRBJ2-1, with 7 nucleotides matching TRBD1. V lost 3 bases and J lost 4; bases outside the gene matches: 3. The CDR3 loop spans 14 amino acids. Per the germline V gene, CDR1 is KGHSH and CDR2 is LQKENI. The CDR3 DNA follows: TGTGCCAGCTCACCTCAACAGGGGTACAATGAGCAGTTCTTC. Translating it yields CASSPQQGYNEQFF.

The chain has TRBV2 and TRBJ2-7; TRBD2 agrees at 9 bases. The CDR3 runs to 17 residues. V dropped 3 bases and J dropped 6; count of bases not matched to a gene: 15. The germline V gene encodes CDR1 SNHLY and CDR2 FYNNEI. The CDR3 reads CASSERGSGRRGLEQYF. CDR3 DNA sequence: TGTGCCAGCAGTGAGCGGGGTAGCGGGAGAAGGGGGCTCGAGCAGTACTTC. The full variable domain, with the rest looked up from reference TRBV2 and TRBJ2-7, is EPEVTQTPSHQVTQMGQEVILRCVPISNHLYFYWYRQILGQKVEFLVSFYNNEISEKSEIFDDQFSVERPDGSNFTLKIRSTKLEDSAMYFCASSERGSGRRGLEQYFGPGTRLTVT.

The chain uses TRBV6-1 and TRBJ2-7; 9 nucleotides align to TRBD1. This CDR3 is built from 14 residues. V lost 1 base to trimming and J lost 7 bases; unmatched junction nucleotides: 5. The V gene's germline CDR1 is MNHNS and CDR2 SASEGT. For the CDR3, the DNA is TGTGCCAGCAGTGAAGGGACAGGGGTGGGTGAGCAGTACTTC. Encoded protein: CASSEGTGVGEQYF.

This clone was found once. The chain links TRBV19 to TRBJ2-3; D is perhaps TRBD1 (6 bases). CDR3 size: 15 residues. Germline V gives CDR1 LNHDA, CDR2 SQIVND (reference sequence). V was trimmed by 3 bases and J by 4 bases, leaving 14 bases between them. Written as DNA, the CDR3 is TGTGCCAGTAGTATGAAGGGGACACAAGCAGATACGCAGTATTTT. This translates into CASSMKGTQADTQYF.

V gene TRBV28 combines with J gene TRBJ2-7; 9 nucleotides agree with TRBD2. The CDR3 runs to 16 residues. CDR1 is MDHEN, CDR2 SYDVKM, per germline. V gave up 5 bases and J gave up 2 bases; unmatched junction bases: 10. The CDR3 loop is CASSPDRPSGTYEQYF. In DNA form, the CDR3 reads TGTGCCAGCAGTCCTGATCGGCCTAGCGGGACCTACGAGCAGTACTTC.

The gene calls are TRBV7-2 and TRBJ1-3; D remains ambiguous. V lost 2 bases and J lost 0, with 11 bases in between. Germline V gene lookup returns CDR1 SGHTA and CDR2 FQGNSA. The CDR3 is 16 residues long. CDR3 in DNA: TGTGCCAGCAGCTTAACGTGGGCCAGCTCTGGAAACACCATATATTTT. It codes for CASSLTWASSGNTIYF.

CDR3 in amino acids: CASSSQGPGEQYF. CDR3 coding DNA: TGTGCCAGCAGTTCACAGGGTCCTGGCGAGCAGTACTTC. This sequence joins TRBV2 and TRBJ2-7; a weak D match, TRBD1 (6 bases). Germline V CDR1 and CDR2: SNHLY, FYNNEI. The V end lost 5 bases, the J end lost 6 bases, and 14 bases lay between the germline ends. The CDR3 spans 13 residues.

Concerning this clone: At one end the junction does not follow the germline gene, possibly because of a read error. This sequence joins TRBV7-9 and TRBJ2-5, with a tentative D call TRBD2 (5 bases). The end of the DNA is better explained by TRBJ2-7, so the J call may be wrong. The germline CDR1 and CDR2 sequences are SEHNR and FQNEAQ (reference sequence). This CDR3 is 14 amino acids long. CDR3 in amino acids: CASRNREVSHEQYF. The DNA of the CDR3 is TGTGCCAGCAGGAACCGGGAAGTCTCCCACGAGCAGTACTTC.

The V and J genes are TRBV7-9 and TRBJ2-5; perhaps TRBD1 as D (5 bases). V lost 5 bases to trimming and J lost 4 bases, with 11 bases between them. The germline gives CDR1 SEHNR, CDR2 FQNEAQ (reference sequence). This CDR3 comprises 13 residues. The DNA of the CDR3 is TGTGCCAGCAGCGCCAGGGTCCGAGAGACCCAGTACTTC. Translated: CASSARVRETQYF. The variable domain in full, with the rest retrieved from reference TRBV7-9 and TRBJ2-5, is DTGVSQNPRHKITKRGQNVTFRCDPISEHNRLYWYRQTLGQGPEFLTYFQNEAQLEKSRLLSDRFSAERPKGSFSTLEIQRTEQGDSAMYLCASSARVRETQYFGPGTRLLVL.

This rearrangement joins TRBV18 to TRBJ2-7, with D uncertain. CDR1 is KGHSH and CDR2 is LQKENI in the germline V gene. Deletions cut 0 bases from V and 2 bases from J, with 5 bases between. The CDR3 loop spans 13 amino acids. The CDR3 protein is CASSPPGTYEQYF. CDR3 coding DNA: TGTGCCAGCTCACCACCTGGAACCTACGAGCAGTACTTC. The whole variable domain, remainder taken from reference TRBV18 and TRBJ2-7, is NAGVMQNPRHLVRRRGQEARLRCSPMKGHSHVYWYRQLPEEGLKFMVYLQKENIIDESGMPKERFSAEFPKEGPSILRIQQVVRGDSAAYFCASSPPGTYEQYFGPGTRLTVT.

The rearrangement links TRBV10-1 to TRBJ1-1, with a possible D match to TRBD1 (5 bases). This CDR3 has 15 residues. V lost 3 bases to trimming and J lost 5 bases, with 16 bases between them. Germline lookup yields CDR1 WNHNN and CDR2 SYGVQD (reference sequence). In DNA form, the CDR3 reads TGCGCCAGCAGTGAATCGGGATCAGGGAAGACTGAAGCTTTCTTT. This sequence encodes CASSESGSGKTEAFF.

As regards this clone: The junction shows a germline mismatch at one end, possibly a read error. The V call is TRBV9, the J call TRBJ2-7; maybe TRBD1 (6 bases). In germline, CDR1 is SGDLS, CDR2 YYNGEE. This CDR3 spans 11 amino acids. The CDR3 loop reads CASSDPGTCLF. The CDR3 region has the DNA TGTGCCAGCAGCGATCCCGGGACATGTCTGTTC.

This chain links TRBV27 with TRBJ1-4; 10 bases map to TRBD1. Trimming took 4 bases from V and 5 from J; bases not matched to a gene: 4. CDR3 size: 15 residues. Germline CDR1 reads MNHEY; CDR2 reads SMNVEV (reference sequence). CDR3 sequence: CASSSPDRGNEKLFF. CDR3 sequence (DNA): TGTGCCAGCAGTTCTCCGGACAGGGGGAATGAAAAACTGTTTTTT.

The CDR3 here is CASGLRNSNGYTF. For the CDR3, the DNA is TGTGCTAGTGGTTTGAGGAATTCAAATGGCTACACCTTC. The genes are TRBV12-5 and TRBJ1-2; D gene uncertain. The CDR3 spans 13 residues. Trimming took off 2 bases at V and 6 bases at J, with 10 bases between the two ends. Germline loops: CDR1 LGHNT, CDR2 FRNRAP.

The chain links TRBV7-9 to TRBJ1-5; possible D gene TRBD1, 5 bases. Per germline, CDR1 SEHNR and CDR2 FQNEAQ (reference sequence). This CDR3 contains 15 residues. Trimming pared 5 bases from V and 0 bases from J, leaving 11 bases between. CDR3 region: CASSPRDSSNQPQHF. For the CDR3, the DNA is TGTGCCAGCAGCCCCCGGGACTCTAGCAATCAGCCCCAGCATTTT.